A selection of T cell receptor beta chains follows, all from one sample in a study of vaccination effects on CD4 cells after COVID-19. No antigens are known for them. Using immunoSEQ multiplex PCR, the repertoire was profiled, and TCRdb retains in-frame clones only, with some absent. The sample lists 14,000 or so clones; 60% to 85% were seen once. The source was CD4+ T cells from PBMCs cultured with SARS-CoV-2 spike peptides, collected after COVID-19 vaccination. The receptors originated from a human donor who had a prior SARS-CoV-2 infection. CDR3s include the opening cysteine and the closing phenylalanine or tryptophan. The order of the fields is D gene, V gene, clone size, J gene, CDR3 DNA, CDR3 protein. The D gene is left open where the match is weak. Clone size is stated in some rows and not others, as once, few, many or a class when expanded.

d_call: NA; v_call: TRBV2; clone_size: NA; j_call: TRBJ1-3; cdr3_nt: TGTGCCAGCAATTCAGACAGTGGAAACACCATATATTTT; cdr3_aa: CASNSDSGNTIYF
d_call: NA; v_call: TRBV21-1; clone_size: NA; j_call: TRBJ1-1; cdr3_nt: TGTGCCAGCAGCCTCCTGGACAGGGTGAACACTGAAGCTTTCTTT; cdr3_aa: CASSLLDRVNTEAFF
d_call: NA; v_call: TRBV6-2/TRBV6-3; clone_size: NA; j_call: TRBJ2-1; cdr3_nt: TGTGCCAGCAGTTTGAGGACAGACGAATGGTGGCAGTTCTTC; cdr3_aa: CASSLRTDEWWQFF
d_call: NA; v_call: TRBV4-1; clone_size: large; j_call: TRBJ1-2; cdr3_nt: TGCGCCAGCAGCCACAGTTTCGAGTACACCTTC; cdr3_aa: CASSHSFEYTF
d_call: NA; v_call: TRBV18; clone_size: NA; j_call: TRBJ1-1; cdr3_nt: TGTGCCAGCTCACCACCGCAGGGGTCGGCGACTGAAGCTTTCTTT; cdr3_aa: CASSPPQGSATEAFF
d_call: TRBD1; v_call: TRBV18; clone_size: NA; j_call: TRBJ2-5; cdr3_nt: TGTGCCAGCTCACCCCTTACAGGGGGACGAGAGACCCAGTACTTC; cdr3_aa: CASSPLTGGRETQYF
d_call: TRBD2; v_call: TRBV7-2; clone_size: NA; j_call: TRBJ2-3; cdr3_nt: TGTGCCAGCAGCTGGGTTAGCGGGGGGGGTAGCACAGATACGCAGTATTTT; cdr3_aa: CASSWVSGGGSTDTQYF
d_call: NA; v_call: TRBV3-1/TRBV3-2; clone_size: NA; j_call: TRBJ2-5; cdr3_nt: TGTGCCAGCAGCCACAACGGTGACCAGTACTTC; cdr3_aa: CASSHNGDQYF
d_call: NA; v_call: TRBV5-6; clone_size: few; j_call: TRBJ2-1; cdr3_nt: TGTGCCAGCAGCTCTCCGGGACACTCCTACAATGAGCAGTTCTTC; cdr3_aa: CASSSPGHSYNEQFF
d_call: TRBD2; v_call: TRBV24-1; clone_size: NA; j_call: TRBJ2-3; cdr3_nt: TGTGCCACCAGTGATCCTTTAGCGGGAGATTATGATACGCAGTATTTT; cdr3_aa: CATSDPLAGDYDTQYF
d_call: NA; v_call: TRBV5-6; clone_size: once; j_call: TRBJ1-1; cdr3_nt: TGTGCCAGCAGCAATCCACCGACGCACACTGAAGCTTTCTTT; cdr3_aa: CASSNPPTHTEAFF
d_call: NA; v_call: TRBV5-6; clone_size: NA; j_call: TRBJ1-5; cdr3_nt: TGTGCCAGCAGCCAGGAGCGGTATAGCAATCAGCCCCAGCATTTT; cdr3_aa: CASSQERYSNQPQHF
d_call: TRBD2; v_call: TRBV4-2; clone_size: NA; j_call: TRBJ2-5; cdr3_nt: TGTGCCAGCAGCCCATCTAGCGGGGGGTCCCAACAAGAGACCCAGTACTTC; cdr3_aa: CASSPSSGGSQQETQYF
d_call: NA; v_call: TRBV5-1; clone_size: NA; j_call: TRBJ2-7; cdr3_nt: TGCGCCAGCAGCTTGGTGGGGGATCGCGAGCAGTACTTC; cdr3_aa: CASSLVGDREQYF
d_call: NA; v_call: TRBV7-7; clone_size: once; j_call: TRBJ2-1; cdr3_nt: TGTGCTAGCAGCTTGGGGTCCTACAATGAGCAGTTCTTC; cdr3_aa: CASSLGSYNEQFF
d_call: NA; v_call: TRBV24-1; clone_size: NA; j_call: TRBJ1-2; cdr3_nt: TGTGCCACCAGTGATTGGTCGCAGGCCTATGGCTACACCTTC; cdr3_aa: CATSDWSQAYGYTF
d_call: NA; v_call: TRBV7-3; clone_size: NA; j_call: TRBJ1-1; cdr3_nt: TGTGCCAGCAGCGCGCCCGGGACTTCAAGGGCTGAAGCTTTCTTT; cdr3_aa: CASSAPGTSRAEAFF
d_call: TRBD1; v_call: TRBV2; clone_size: NA; j_call: TRBJ2-3; cdr3_nt: TGTGCCAGCAGTTCGGACAGGGTGGGCACAGATACGCAGTATTTT; cdr3_aa: CASSSDRVGTDTQYF
d_call: NA; v_call: TRBV19; clone_size: NA; j_call: TRBJ1-5; cdr3_nt: TGTGCCAGTAGTATAGGAAATCAGCCCCAGCATTTT; cdr3_aa: CASSIGNQPQHF
d_call: NA; v_call: TRBV6-1; clone_size: NA; j_call: TRBJ2-4; cdr3_nt: TGTGCCAGCAGTGAATCATTGGGGGCCACAACAAAAAACATTCAGTACTTC; cdr3_aa: CASSESLGATTKNIQYF
d_call: TRBD2; v_call: TRBV18; clone_size: NA; j_call: TRBJ2-3; cdr3_nt: TGTGCCAGCTCACCATCGGGGGGGGAGAGCACAGATACGCAGTATTTT; cdr3_aa: CASSPSGGESTDTQYF
d_call: NA; v_call: TRBV5-4; clone_size: NA; j_call: TRBJ1-2; cdr3_nt: TGTGCCAGCAGCTTACAGGGCCGGGTCCTGGGCTACACCTTC; cdr3_aa: CASSLQGRVLGYTF
d_call: NA; v_call: TRBV7-6; clone_size: NA; j_call: TRBJ2-7; cdr3_nt: TGTGCCAGCAGCTCCCCGGGGCGCCTAGGATACGAGCAGTACTTC; cdr3_aa: CASSSPGRLGYEQYF
d_call: NA; v_call: TRBV19; clone_size: NA; j_call: TRBJ1-2; cdr3_nt: TGTGCCAGTAGTAAGCCGACCAGGATCTATGGCTACACCTTC; cdr3_aa: CASSKPTRIYGYTF
d_call: NA; v_call: TRBV9; clone_size: NA; j_call: TRBJ2-1; cdr3_nt: TGTGCCAGCAGCGTACAGGGTTACAATGAGCAGTTCTTC; cdr3_aa: CASSVQGYNEQFF
d_call: NA; v_call: TRBV5-4; clone_size: NA; j_call: TRBJ2-3; cdr3_nt: TGTGCCAGCAGCTTGGTCGGGAGTACAGATACGCAGTATTTT; cdr3_aa: CASSLVGSTDTQYF
d_call: TRBD1; v_call: TRBV19; clone_size: NA; j_call: TRBJ1-2; cdr3_nt: TGTGCCAGTAGTATAGCGAGGGGGGACAGGCTATATGGCTACACCTTC; cdr3_aa: CASSIARGDRLYGYTF
d_call: NA; v_call: TRBV5-6; clone_size: NA; j_call: TRBJ1-3; cdr3_nt: TGTGCCAGCAGCTTGACCTCTGGAAACACCATATATTTT; cdr3_aa: CASSLTSGNTIYF
d_call: NA; v_call: TRBV7-2; clone_size: NA; j_call: TRBJ1-3; cdr3_nt: TGTGCCAGCAGCTTAAGGAGGACGGCCTCTGGAAACACCATATATTTT; cdr3_aa: CASSLRRTASGNTIYF
d_call: TRBD2; v_call: TRBV15; clone_size: NA; j_call: TRBJ2-7; cdr3_nt: TGTGCCACCAGCAGAGATTGGCCGGGACTATCCTACGAGCAGTACTTC; cdr3_aa: CATSRDWPGLSYEQYF
d_call: NA; v_call: TRBV4-1; clone_size: NA; j_call: TRBJ2-3; cdr3_nt: TGCGCCAGCAGCCCCCAGGGGCTTCGCCTGGATACGCAGTATTTT; cdr3_aa: CASSPQGLRLDTQYF
d_call: TRBD1; v_call: TRBV5-1; clone_size: NA; j_call: TRBJ2-3; cdr3_nt: TGCGCCAGCAGCATCGGACAGGGGGCGTATTCTAGCACAGATACGCAGTATTTT; cdr3_aa: CASSIGQGAYSSTDTQYF
d_call: NA; v_call: TRBV11-3; clone_size: NA; j_call: TRBJ1-1; cdr3_nt: TGTGCCAGCAGCCCAACCCAGGCGAACACTGAAGCTTTCTTT; cdr3_aa: CASSPTQANTEAFF
d_call: NA; v_call: TRBV7-3; clone_size: NA; j_call: TRBJ2-3; cdr3_nt: TGTGCCAGCAGCTTAAATGGTGGTGATACGCAGTATTTT; cdr3_aa: CASSLNGGDTQYF
d_call: NA; v_call: TRBV11-3; clone_size: NA; j_call: TRBJ1-1; cdr3_nt: TGTGCCAGCAGTGGTCAGGGATTCACTGAAGCTTTCTTT; cdr3_aa: CASSGQGFTEAFF
d_call: TRBD2; v_call: TRBV5-1; clone_size: NA; j_call: TRBJ2-1; cdr3_nt: TGCGCCAGCAGCGGGGATCAGAGGAGCGGGGGGCTTCACAATGAGCAGTTCTTC; cdr3_aa: CASSGDQRSGGLHNEQFF
d_call: NA; v_call: TRBV5-1; clone_size: NA; j_call: TRBJ2-3; cdr3_nt: TGCGCCAGCAGCTTGGGGGTAGTGGATACGCAGTATTTT; cdr3_aa: CASSLGVVDTQYF
d_call: NA; v_call: TRBV2; clone_size: few; j_call: TRBJ2-4; cdr3_nt: TGTGCCAGCAGTGAAGTCACAGGGCCCGGGGGCATTCAGTACTTC; cdr3_aa: CASSEVTGPGGIQYF
d_call: TRBD1; v_call: TRBV7-9; clone_size: NA; j_call: TRBJ2-3; cdr3_nt: TGTGCCAGCAGCTTAGCTCGGGACAGGGGATATACGCAGTATTTT; cdr3_aa: CASSLARDRGYTQYF
d_call: TRBD1; v_call: TRBV19; clone_size: NA; j_call: TRBJ1-2; cdr3_nt: TGTGCCAGTAAGATGAGACAGGGGCAGTATGGCTACACCTTC; cdr3_aa: CASKMRQGQYGYTF
d_call: TRBD1; v_call: TRBV11-3; clone_size: NA; j_call: TRBJ1-1; cdr3_nt: TGTGCCAGCAGCTTCGGACAGGGGCGAGACACTGAAGCTTTCTTT; cdr3_aa: CASSFGQGRDTEAFF
d_call: NA; v_call: TRBV30; clone_size: medium-sized; j_call: TRBJ1-2; cdr3_nt: TGTGCCTGGAGCGGTTCGGGCCTCGGGTATGGCTACACCTTC; cdr3_aa: CAWSGSGLGYGYTF
d_call: NA; v_call: TRBV30; clone_size: NA; j_call: TRBJ1-6; cdr3_nt: TGTGCCTGGAGGGACTCTTGGGGTTCACCCCTCCACTTT; cdr3_aa: CAWRDSWGSPLHF
d_call: TRBD1; v_call: TRBV2; clone_size: NA; j_call: TRBJ2-7; cdr3_nt: TGTGCCAGCAGTGGACAGGGGATACCCTACGAGCAGTACTTC; cdr3_aa: CASSGQGIPYEQYF
d_call: NA; v_call: TRBV11-2; clone_size: NA; j_call: TRBJ2-1; cdr3_nt: TGTGCCAGCAGCTCACCCGGGGGAGGAGGCTGGTCCAATGAGCAGTTCTTC; cdr3_aa: CASSSPGGGGWSNEQFF
d_call: NA; v_call: TRBV7-6; clone_size: NA; j_call: TRBJ2-5; cdr3_nt: TGTGCCAGCAGCTGGGACAACCAAGAGACCCAGTACTTC; cdr3_aa: CASSWDNQETQYF
d_call: TRBD2; v_call: TRBV9; clone_size: NA; j_call: TRBJ2-2; cdr3_nt: TGTGCCAGCAGCCCCCGGACTAGCGGGAGTAACACCGGGGAGCTGTTTTTT; cdr3_aa: CASSPRTSGSNTGELFF
d_call: TRBD1; v_call: TRBV6-5; clone_size: NA; j_call: TRBJ1-5; cdr3_nt: TGTGCCAGCTCGAAAAGACAGGGAGGTCAGCCCCAGCATTTT; cdr3_aa: CASSKRQGGQPQHF
d_call: NA; v_call: TRBV21-1; clone_size: large; j_call: TRBJ1-3; cdr3_nt: TGTGCCAGCAGCACAACGGGACAGGGGGCTCGGATCGAAGGAAACACCATATATTTT; cdr3_aa: CASSTTGQGARIEGNTIYF
d_call: NA; v_call: TRBV2; clone_size: NA; j_call: TRBJ1-5; cdr3_nt: TGTGCCAGCAGTGAGACAGGATCCAATCAGCCCCAGCATTTT; cdr3_aa: CASSETGSNQPQHF
d_call: TRBD2; v_call: TRBV5-6; clone_size: NA; j_call: TRBJ2-7; cdr3_nt: TGTGCCAGCAGCTTACTAGCGGGAGGGATCGAGCAGTACTTC; cdr3_aa: CASSLLAGGIEQYF
d_call: TRBD2; v_call: TRBV5-6; clone_size: NA; j_call: TRBJ2-5; cdr3_nt: TGTGCCAGCAGCTTGGGTAGCGGGGGGCCTCAAGAGACCCAGTACTTC; cdr3_aa: CASSLGSGGPQETQYF